The rows below give T cell receptor beta chains drawn from one sample of a study of T cells after yellow fever vaccination. One entry per CDR3 protein, called by TCRdb with MiXCR from the 5' RACE reads. This sample has 200,000 to 300,000 distinct CDR3 sequences, with about 3.5% found just once. Sequenced here: PBMCs, sampled 15 days after the yellow fever booster vaccination. Receptors originate from a man between 18 and 35 years old who received the YFV17D yellow fever vaccine. The CDR3 runs from the conserved cysteine through the conserved F or W. D genes are given only for firm matches. A clone size is listed for some rows: how often the clone was seen (once, few, many), or a class if it is expanded.

>TRBJ1-1|many|TRBV5-5|NA
TGTGCCAGCAGCTTGTCGGCAGGGATAGACACTGAAGCTTTCTTT
CASSLSAGIDTEAFF
>TRBJ1-5|NA|TRBV4-1|NA
TGCGCCAGCAGCCAAGCTAACACCTACAATCAGCCCCAGCATTTT
CASSQANTYNQPQHF
>TRBJ2-1|many|TRBV7-3|NA
TGTGCCAGCAGCTTAACCTCGACGACGGAAAATGAGCAGTTCTTC
CASSLTSTTENEQFF
>TRBJ2-3|many|TRBV5-4|TRBD1
TGTGCCAGCAGCTATTACCAGGACAGGGCTGTCACAGATACGCAGTATTTT
CASSYYQDRAVTDTQYF
>TRBJ2-1|many|TRBV7-2|TRBD2
TGTGCCAGCAGCCACCCGGCTAGCGGGGGGTACAATGAGCAGTTCTTC
CASSHPASGGYNEQFF
>TRBJ2-2|many|TRBV20-1|NA
TGCAGTGCTAGAGATCAAGGGGGAACCGGGGAGCTGTTTTTT
CSARDQGGTGELFF
>TRBJ1-2|many|TRBV7-9|NA
TGTGCCAGCAGCTTTGGAGACAGGCTCTATGGCTACACCTTC
CASSFGDRLYGYTF
>TRBJ2-4|many|TRBV29-1|NA
TGCAGCGTTGCACTGACAGGCTCAAACATTCAGTACTTC
CSVALTGSNIQYF
>TRBJ2-7|NA|TRBV9|NA
TGTGCCAGCAGCCCCCGGGACACTCACTACGAGCAGTACTTC
CASSPRDTHYEQYF
>TRBJ1-1|NA|TRBV19|NA
TGTGCCAGTAGTCGCACGGGACACGCGAACACTGAAGCTTTCTTT
CASSRTGHANTEAFF
>TRBJ1-2|many|TRBV7-2|NA
TGTGCCAGCAGCCAAGATGGACTAAGGGGGAACACCTTC
CASSQDGLRGNTF
>TRBJ1-2|many|TRBV7-2|NA
TGTGCCAGCAGCCCCGGACGTCTTTTAGCTAACTATGGCTACACCTTC
CASSPGRLLANYGYTF
>TRBJ2-1|many|TRBV27|TRBD2
TGTGCCAGCAGTTTAGGACTAGCGGGTTACAATGAGCAGTTCTTC
CASSLGLAGYNEQFF
>TRBJ1-4|many|TRBV7-9|NA
TGTGCCAGCTCCTCCAGTCCAGGGGCTGCCCCTAATGAAAAACTGTTTTTT
CASSSSPGAAPNEKLFF
>TRBJ1-6|many|TRBV5-1|NA
TGCGCCAGCAGCTTGATGTCGGGTATCCGAAATTCACCCCTCCACTTT
CASSLMSGIRNSPLHF
>TRBJ2-7|many|TRBV5-1|NA
TGCGCCAGCAGTGGGCAGACCTACGAGCAGTACTTC
CASSGQTYEQYF
>TRBJ2-3|many|TRBV9|NA
TGTGCCAGCCGACCCCTACCGACAGCGGCCACAGATACGCAGTATTTT
CASRPLPTAATDTQYF
>TRBJ2-1|many|TRBV25-1|NA
TGTGCCAGCAGTGAACCAGGGCGGTACAACAATGAGCAGTTCTTC
CASSEPGRYNNEQFF
>TRBJ1-6|many|TRBV12-5|NA
TGTGCTAGTGGTTCGGGACTCTCCTATAATTCACCCCTCCACTTT
CASGSGLSYNSPLHF
>TRBJ2-7|many|TRBV5-5|NA
TGTGCCAGCAGCTTGGATGTAGGGAACCTAGACTCCTACGAGCAGTACTTC
CASSLDVGNLDSYEQYF
>TRBJ2-2|many|TRBV7-8|NA
TGTGCCAGCAGCGTGGCGGACCTTGAGGCCGGGGAGCTGTTTTTT
CASSVADLEAGELFF
>TRBJ2-1|few|TRBV7-6|TRBD2
TGTGCCAGCAGCAACAGTGGTAGCGGGGGGGTCGAGCAGTTCTTC
CASSNSGSGGVEQFF
>TRBJ1-2|many|TRBV7-2|NA
TGTGCCAGCAGCCCTAGAGCCGTGAGCTATGGCTACACCTTC
CASSPRAVSYGYTF
>TRBJ2-3|many|TRBV7-2|TRBD2
TGTGCCAGCAGCTTCGCGGCTAGCGGATACCTGGACACAGATACGCAGTATTTT
CASSFAASGYLDTDTQYF
>TRBJ1-1|many|TRBV7-2|TRBD1
TGTGCCAGCAGGGGAGACAGGGGCAATTTACTGAACACTGAAGCTTTCTTT
CASRGDRGNLLNTEAFF
>TRBJ2-7|many|TRBV6-2/TRBV6-3|TRBD1
TGTGCCAGCAGCTGGACAGGGACAACCTACGAGCAGTACTTC
CASSWTGTTYEQYF
>TRBJ1-2|NA|TRBV5-5|NA
TGTGCCAGCAGCTTGTTACAGAGAGCTAACTATGGCTACACCTTC
CASSLLQRANYGYTF
>TRBJ2-2|many|TRBV20-1|NA
TGCAGTGCTAGAGACAGGGTCCACACCGGGGAGCTGTTTTTT
CSARDRVHTGELFF
>TRBJ1-4|many|TRBV20-1|TRBD1
TGCAGTGGCGCCTTGTGGGGGACAGGGGCGATTAATGAAAAACTGTTTTTT
CSGALWGTGAINEKLFF
>TRBJ2-7|many|TRBV20-1|TRBD1
TGCAGTGCTCGACAGGGGGATTACGAGCAGTACTTC
CSARQGDYEQYF
>TRBJ1-5|many|TRBV28|NA
TGTGCCAGCAGACACCGGAGGTTAGATCAGCCCCAGCATTTT
CASRHRRLDQPQHF
>TRBJ1-2|many|TRBV12-3/TRBV12-4|NA
TGTGCCAGCAGTTCTACTCCTAGGGTAATCTATGGCTACACCTTC
CASSSTPRVIYGYTF